The 8 T cell receptor beta chains listed next were all sequenced from one sample in a study of cytomegalovirus exposure and HLA in healthy donors. Here immunoSEQ multiplex PCR was the method, and the copy in TCRdb shows in-frame clones only, minus some. Here the sample spans 130,000 to 150,000 clones, around 88% being singletons. The source material was PBMCs. All receptors derive from a woman between 18 and 29 years old in good health and CMV-seropositive.

CDR3 residues: CATHPPLGYEQYF. CDR3 coding DNA: TGTGCCACCCACCCCCCCCTCGGGTACGAGCAGTACTTC. V usage is TRBV28 and J usage is TRBJ2-7; D uncertain. The V end was cut by 10 bases, the J end by 4 bases, with 17 bases between. This CDR3 has 13 amino acids. The germline V gene encodes CDR1 MDHEN and CDR2 SYDVKM. The complete variable domain, with remaining parts taken from reference TRBV28 and TRBJ2-7, reads DVKVTQSSRYLVKRTGEKVFLECVQDMDHENMFWYRQDPGLGLRLIYFSYDVKMKEKGDIPEGYSVSREKKERFSLILESASTNQTSMYLCATHPPLGYEQYFGPGTRLTVT.

This chain uses TRBV5-4 with TRBJ1-2; D may be TRBD1 (5 bases). Per germline, CDR1 SGHNT and CDR2 YYREEE (reference sequence). This CDR3 contains 13 residues. Trimming removed 4 bases at V and 4 bases at J, with 11 bases between. The CDR3 sequence: CASSPQGSYGYTF. In nucleotides, the CDR3 is TGTGCCAGCAGCCCCCAGGGATCCTATGGCTACACCTTC.

The chain employs TRBV2 and TRBJ2-1; 15 nucleotides align to TRBD2. Germline CDR1 is SNHLY and CDR2 is FYNNEI. The CDR3 consists of 15 residues. Trimming at V came to 7 bases and at J to 6 bases, leaving 4 bases not matched to a gene. CDR3 bases: TGTGCCAGCACTGGGACTAGCGGGAGGAGCAATGAGCAGTTCTTC. Translated: CASTGTSGRSNEQFF.

This chain joins TRBV25-1 and TRBJ2-2; 13 bases are a match to TRBD2. This CDR3 has 18 amino acids. V was clipped by 2 bases and J by 3 bases; unmatched bases: 6. The V gene's germline CDR1 is MGHDK and CDR2 SYGVNS. The CDR3 protein is CASSENQGLAGYTGELFF. The CDR3 bases are TGTGCCAGCAGTGAAAATCAGGGACTAGCGGGATACACCGGGGAGCTGTTTTTT. Full variable domain (outside the CDR3, taken from reference TRBV25-1 and TRBJ2-2): EADIYQTPRYLVIGTGKKITLECSQTMGHDKMYWYQQDPGMELHLIHYSYGVNSTEKGDLSSESTVSRIRTEHFPLTLESARPSHTSQYLCASSENQGLAGYTGELFFGEGSRLTVL.

The chain uses TRBV14 and TRBJ2-5; D unresolved. The CDR3 totals 12 residues. V was clipped by 4 bases and J by 9 bases, with 12 bases between them. Germline V gene lookup returns CDR1 SGHDN and CDR2 FVKESK. CDR3 amino acids: CASSPRPRPQYF. The CDR3 nucleotides read TGTGCCAGCAGCCCTAGACCGCGGCCCCAGTACTTC.

This clone was recorded a few times. V is TRBV28 and J is TRBJ1-6; D possibly corresponds to TRBD1 (5 bases). This CDR3 spans 13 amino acids. The V gene lost 7 bases and the J gene lost 11 bases, with 15 bases spanning the gap. Germline V gene data show CDR1 as MDHEN and CDR2 as SYDVKM. The CDR3 spells CASIVQGGAPLHF. The CDR3 nucleotides read TGTGCCAGCATTGTCCAGGGAGGGGCACCCCTCCACTTT.

This clone was found once. This chain joins TRBV5-4 and TRBJ2-3; TRBD2 matches at 9 bases. Trimming took 0 bases from V and 2 from J; bases not matched to a gene: 10. The CDR3 sequence is 18 residues long. The germline CDR1 and CDR2 sequences are SGHNT and YYREEE (reference sequence). The CDR3 DNA is TGTGCCAGCAGCTTGGATTCAATTAGCGGGGGAGTCACAGATACGCAGTATTTT. Translation: CASSLDSISGGVTDTQYF.

The J gene is TRBJ2-7, the V gene TRBV27, with TRBD1 matching 10 bases. The CDR3 length is 15 residues. The germline V gene encodes CDR1 MNHEY and CDR2 SMNVEV (reference sequence). Unmatched junction bases numbered 2, after V lost 2 bases and J lost 1 base. The CDR3 region is CASSLGQGVSYEQYF. CDR3 sequence (DNA): TGTGCCAGCAGTTTAGGACAGGGGGTTTCCTACGAGCAGTACTTC.